The source of this T cell receptor (beta chain) is a study of cytomegalovirus exposure and HLA in healthy donors. With 1 base removed from V and 6 bases from J, the gap between germline ends came to 10 bases. CDR1 is SEHNR and CDR2 is FQNEAQ in the germline V gene (reference sequence). There are 13 residues in the CDR3. On this clone itself: Its antigen remains unknown.

Study observations and caveats: The dataset shows that most TCR sequences were rare, while some public TCRs occurred in many donors.

Both 60 Vbeta primers and 13 Jbeta primers went into the PCR. Libraries were prepared by immunoSEQ multiplex PCR; TCRdb keeps only in-frame clonotypes and omits some of them. Recorded for this sample: 80,000 or so clones. Specimen: PBMCs. This clonotype was obtained from a woman in her twenties or thirties in good health and CMV-seronegative. This sequence joins TRBV7-9 and TRBJ2-7; a possible D gene is TRBD2 (5 bases). The DNA of the CDR3 is TGTGCCAGCAGCTTAGGGCTAGCAGGCGAGCAGTACTTC. Amino acid sequence: CASSLGLAGEQYF.